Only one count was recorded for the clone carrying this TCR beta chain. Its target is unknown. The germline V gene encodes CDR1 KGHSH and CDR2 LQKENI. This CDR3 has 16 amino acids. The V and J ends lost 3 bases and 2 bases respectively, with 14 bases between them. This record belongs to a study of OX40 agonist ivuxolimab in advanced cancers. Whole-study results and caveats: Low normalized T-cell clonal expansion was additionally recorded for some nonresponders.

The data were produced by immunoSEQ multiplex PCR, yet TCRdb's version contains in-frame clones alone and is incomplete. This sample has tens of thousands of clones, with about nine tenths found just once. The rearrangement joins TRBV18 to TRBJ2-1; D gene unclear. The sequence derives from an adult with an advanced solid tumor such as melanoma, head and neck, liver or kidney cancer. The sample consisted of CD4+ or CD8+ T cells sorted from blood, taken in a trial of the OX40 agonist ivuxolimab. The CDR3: CASSPTEKTAYNEQFF. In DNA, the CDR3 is TGTGCCAGCTCACCGACGGAGAAGACGGCCTACAATGAGCAGTTCTTC. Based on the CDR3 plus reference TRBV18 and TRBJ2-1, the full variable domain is NAGVMQNPRHLVRRRGQEARLRCSPMKGHSHVYWYRQLPEEGLKFMVYLQKENIIDESGMPKERFSAEFPKEGPSILRIQQVVRGDSAAYFCASSPTEKTAYNEQFFGPGTRLTVL.